This TCR beta chain was captured in a study of read filtering for tumor transcriptome and immune sequencing. Background on the study: Whole-transcriptome libraries were prepared after DNase treatment.

The library was built from around 0.4 ug RNA with molecular barcoded adaptors for alpha/delta and beta/gamma chains. TCRdb re-derived calls from the reads in MiXCR, one entry per CDR3 protein. The sample shows about 46,000 distinct CDR3 sequences, more than 10% of them seen only once. CDR3 length equals 14 residues. The germline V gene has CDR1 DFQATT and CDR2 SNEGSKA (reference sequence). V was shortened by 2 bases and J by 4 bases, with 14 bases between the two germline ends. This clonotype has just a few counts. This could be a read error, since a much larger clone is one nucleotide away. The sample was a population of CD138-negative cells sorted from bone marrow. This clonotype originated in a donor aged 40 or over with multiple myeloma. The chain is built from TRBV20-1 and TRBJ2-5; D not resolved. In DNA form, the CDR3 reads TGCAGTGCTAGAACTCCAGGTTCCGTAGAGACCCAGTACTTC. Residues: CSARTPGSVETQYF.